This is a list of T cell receptor beta chains from one sample in a study of blood T cell repertoires in COVID-19. Sequencing was performed with immunoSEQ multiplex PCR; in TCRdb, only in-frame clones are kept and a portion is missing. This table holds 36,000 or so clones, roughly nine tenths found once. The sequenced sample was peripheral blood. These receptors came from a human donor in a cohort sampled during active COVID-19. The CDR3 runs from the conserved cysteine through the conserved F or W. The D gene is left open where the match is weak. Clone size is not always given. Where it is, it says once, few, many or a class for expanded clones.

V: TRBV4-1; J: TRBJ2-1; size: few; D: .; CDR3: CASSQAGLGDNEQFF; DNA: TGCGCCAGCAGCCAAGCGGGTTTAGGGGACAATGAGCAGTTCTTC
V: TRBV7-2; J: TRBJ2-7; size: .; D: TRBD2; CDR3: CASSYGTSGRLYEQYF; DNA: TGTGCCAGCAGCTACGGGACTAGCGGGAGGCTCTACGAGCAGTACTTC
V: TRBV3-1/TRBV3-2; J: TRBJ2-7; size: .; D: TRBD2; CDR3: CASSQKVWASGTYEQYF; DNA: TGTGCCAGCAGCCAGAAAGTTTGGGCTAGCGGGACCTACGAGCAGTACTTC
V: TRBV5-6; J: TRBJ2-2; size: .; D: .; CDR3: CASSLGHLTGELFF; DNA: TGTGCCAGCAGCTTGGGACACCTCACCGGGGAGCTGTTTTTT
V: TRBV4-3; J: TRBJ2-5; size: few; D: TRBD2; CDR3: CASSPQGLAGRGGETQYF; DNA: TGCGCCAGCAGCCCCCAAGGACTAGCGGGGAGAGGGGGAGAGACCCAGTACTTC
V: TRBV7-9; J: TRBJ2-5; size: .; D: TRBD2; CDR3: CASSLAKTSGNQETQYF; DNA: TGTGCCAGCAGCTTAGCGAAGACTAGCGGGAATCAAGAGACCCAGTACTTC
V: TRBV16; J: TRBJ2-7; size: .; D: TRBD1; CDR3: CASSQSNRGNYEQYF; DNA: TGTGCCAGCAGCCAATCGAACAGGGGGAACTACGAGCAGTACTTC
V: TRBV15; J: TRBJ2-1; size: .; D: TRBD2; CDR3: CATSRDVAGGSGNEQFF; DNA: TGTGCCACCAGCAGAGATGTAGCGGGAGGCTCTGGCAATGAGCAGTTCTTC
V: TRBV19; J: TRBJ2-1; size: .; D: TRBD1; CDR3: CASSIDRGLYNEQFF; DNA: TGTGCCAGTAGTATAGACAGGGGGCTCTACAATGAGCAGTTCTTC
V: TRBV28; J: TRBJ2-5; size: .; D: TRBD1; CDR3: CASSLRTQTGGPKTQYF; DNA: TGTGCCAGCAGTTTACGCACACAAACAGGGGGTCCGAAGACCCAGTACTTC
V: TRBV5-4; J: TRBJ2-7; size: once; D: .; CDR3: CASSRGLLAAAYEQYF; DNA: TGTGCCAGCAGCCGGGGTTTGTTGGCAGCTGCCTACGAGCAGTACTTC
V: TRBV3-1/TRBV3-2; J: TRBJ2-3; size: .; D: .; CDR3: CASSQGSAPTTDTQYF; DNA: TGTGCCAGCAGCCAAGGGTCGGCACCGACTACAGATACGCAGTATTTT
V: TRBV24-1; J: TRBJ2-2; size: .; D: TRBD1; CDR3: CATSGPGQGALNTGELFF; DNA: TGTGCCACCAGTGGCCCGGGACAGGGGGCTTTGAACACCGGGGAGCTGTTTTTT
V: TRBV3-1/TRBV3-2; J: TRBJ2-5; size: .; D: .; CDR3: CASSQDVCGADQETQYF; DNA: TGTGCCAGCAGCCAAGATGTCTGCGGAGCGGACCAAGAGACCCAGTACTTC
V: TRBV18; J: TRBJ1-1; size: .; D: TRBD1; CDR3: CASSPQKGAGYTEAFF; DNA: TGTGCCAGCTCACCACAAAAGGGGGCTGGGTACACTGAAGCTTTCTTT
V: TRBV11-2; J: TRBJ2-1; size: .; D: TRBD2; CDR3: CASSPHGAGVYNEQFF; DNA: TGTGCCAGCAGCCCCCATGGGGCGGGAGTTTACAATGAGCAGTTCTTC
V: TRBV10-1; J: TRBJ2-5; size: .; D: .; CDR3: CASSGSGETQYF; DNA: TGCGCCAGCAGCGGGAGCGGAGAGACCCAGTACTTC
V: TRBV6-6; J: TRBJ1-2; size: .; D: TRBD1; CDR3: CASTKWGQGAWGYTF; DNA: TGTGCCAGCACCAAGTGGGGACAGGGGGCCTGGGGCTACACCTTC
V: TRBV5-8; J: TRBJ2-1; size: .; D: TRBD2; CDR3: CASSWGLPRPRQFF; DNA: TGTGCCAGCAGCTGGGGACTACCCCGACCAAGGCAGTTCTTC
V: TRBV5-6; J: TRBJ2-5; size: .; D: .; CDR3: CASSLRRETQYF; DNA: TGTGCCAGCAGCCTCCGGAGGGAGACCCAGTACTTC
V: TRBV14; J: TRBJ1-2; size: .; D: TRBD1; CDR3: CASSQGLDRGAWGYTF; DNA: TGTGCCAGCAGCCAAGGGTTGGACAGGGGCGCATGGGGCTACACCTTC
V: TRBV6-6; J: TRBJ1-5; size: .; D: .; CDR3: CASSSTGVPSNQPQHF; DNA: TGTGCCAGCAGTTCGACCGGGGTGCCTAGCAATCAGCCCCAGCATTTT
V: TRBV2; J: TRBJ1-3; size: .; D: .; CDR3: CASRAESGNTIYF; DNA: TGTGCCAGCAGGGCGGAATCTGGAAACACCATATATTTT
V: TRBV2; J: TRBJ1-2; size: .; D: TRBD1; CDR3: CAIIRDRGTYGYTF; DNA: TGTGCCATCATCCGGGACAGGGGAACCTATGGCTACACCTTC
V: TRBV2; J: TRBJ1-5; size: .; D: .; CDR3: CASSGGGPNQPQHF; DNA: TGTGCCAGCAGTGGGGGGGGGCCCAATCAGCCCCAGCATTTT
V: TRBV3-1/TRBV3-2; J: TRBJ2-5; size: .; D: TRBD2; CDR3: CASSQGRTSGVGTQYF; DNA: TGTGCCAGCAGCCAAGGCAGGACTAGCGGGGTGGGGACCCAGTACTTC
V: TRBV12-3/TRBV12-4; J: TRBJ1-5; size: .; D: .; CDR3: CASSAGTRPQHF; DNA: TGTGCCAGCAGTGCAGGTACTCGGCCCCAGCATTTT
V: TRBV3-1/TRBV3-2; J: TRBJ2-7; size: .; D: TRBD2; CDR3: CASSQGLAPSYEQYF; DNA: TGTGCCAGCAGCCAGGGACTAGCCCCGTCCTACGAGCAGTACTTC
V: TRBV27; J: TRBJ1-5; size: .; D: TRBD1; CDR3: CASSPLDRGANQPQHF; DNA: TGTGCCAGCAGTCCCTTAGACAGGGGGGCCAATCAGCCCCAGCATTTT
V: TRBV10-3; J: TRBJ2-3; size: once; D: TRBD2; CDR3: CAIGAGGAADTQYF; DNA: TGTGCCATCGGGGCGGGAGGGGCGGCAGATACGCAGTATTTT
V: TRBV12-3/TRBV12-4; J: TRBJ2-5; size: few; D: .; CDR3: CASSRASETQYF; DNA: TGTGCCAGCAGCCGAGCCTCGGAGACCCAGTACTTC
V: TRBV19; J: TRBJ2-2; size: .; D: .; CDR3: CASSRLDTGELFF; DNA: TGTGCCAGTAGTAGACTAGACACCGGGGAGCTGTTTTTT
V: TRBV18; J: TRBJ2-5; size: .; D: .; CDR3: CASSPRGETQYF; DNA: TGTGCCAGCTCACCAAGGGGGGAGACCCAGTACTTC
V: TRBV4-3; J: TRBJ2-5; size: .; D: TRBD2; CDR3: CASSQNSGIGPRTQYF; DNA: TGCGCCAGCAGCCAAAACAGCGGGATAGGCCCGAGGACCCAGTACTTC
V: TRBV3-1/TRBV3-2; J: TRBJ1-2; size: .; D: .; CDR3: CATRAPHAYGYTF; DNA: TGTGCCACCAGGGCCCCGCACGCCTATGGCTACACCTTC
V: TRBV20-1; J: TRBJ2-7; size: .; D: .; CDR3: CGGGDPGEQYF; DNA: TGCGGCGGGGGCGATCCTGGTGAGCAGTACTTC
V: TRBV7-9; J: TRBJ1-6; size: .; D: .; CDR3: CASSLGTANSPLHF; DNA: TGTGCCAGCAGCTTAGGGACAGCAAATTCACCCCTCCACTTT
V: TRBV6-2/TRBV6-3; J: TRBJ2-7; size: .; D: TRBD2; CDR3: CASSYSRRGSSYEQYF; DNA: TGTGCCAGCAGTTACTCGAGGCGGGGGTCTTCCTACGAGCAGTACTTC
V: TRBV5-5; J: TRBJ2-1; size: .; D: .; CDR3: CASSLRVTTAYNEQFF; DNA: TGTGCCAGCAGCCTCAGGGTCACGACGGCCTACAATGAGCAGTTCTTC
V: TRBV6-5; J: TRBJ2-1; size: .; D: TRBD2; CDR3: CASSYRTAGEGNEQFF; DNA: TGTGCCAGCAGTTACCGGACAGCGGGAGAGGGGAATGAGCAGTTCTTC
V: TRBV2; J: TRBJ1-1; size: .; D: .; CDR3: CASGAGTEAFF; DNA: TGTGCCAGCGGCGCGGGAACTGAAGCTTTCTTT
V: TRBV24-1; J: TRBJ2-7; size: .; D: TRBD1; CDR3: CATSDAGTGYEQYF; DNA: TGTGCCACCAGTGATGCCGGGACAGGCTACGAGCAGTACTTC
V: TRBV11-3; J: TRBJ1-4; size: .; D: TRBD1; CDR3: CASSLLSDRGANEKLFF; DNA: TGTGCCAGCAGCTTATTGTCGGACAGGGGGGCTAATGAAAAACTGTTTTTT
V: TRBV5-8; J: TRBJ1-1; size: once; D: .; CDR3: CASSFDRLAFF; DNA: TGTGCCAGCAGCTTCGACAGGCTTGCTTTCTTT
V: TRBV4-3; J: TRBJ2-5; size: few; D: TRBD1; CDR3: CASSQVRGQASPKGETQYF; DNA: TGCGCCAGCAGCCAAGTTCGAGGACAGGCCTCCCCGAAGGGGGAGACCCAGTACTTC
V: TRBV7-2; J: TRBJ2-1; size: .; D: TRBD2; CDR3: CASRQPGGSIYEQFF; DNA: TGTGCCAGCAGACAACCTGGCGGGAGTATTTATGAGCAGTTCTTC
V: TRBV5-1; J: TRBJ2-5; size: .; D: .; CDR3: CASSLRGLETQYF; DNA: TGCGCCAGCAGCTTGCGAGGTTTGGAGACCCAGTACTTC
V: TRBV3-1/TRBV3-2; J: TRBJ1-2; size: .; D: .; CDR3: CASSSDKNYGYTF; DNA: TGTGCCAGCAGCTCGGACAAAAACTATGGCTACACCTTC
V: TRBV9; J: TRBJ2-1; size: .; D: .; CDR3: CASSVEKPHNEQFF; DNA: TGTGCCAGCAGCGTAGAGAAGCCTCACAATGAGCAGTTCTTC
V: TRBV7-2; J: TRBJ2-7; size: .; D: TRBD2; CDR3: CASSLDAGGPGEQYF; DNA: TGTGCCAGCAGCTTAGATGCGGGAGGGCCCGGGGAGCAGTACTTC
V: TRBV11-1; J: TRBJ2-5; size: .; D: TRBD2; CDR3: CASSPLAGGSQETQYF; DNA: TGTGCCAGCAGCCCCCTAGCGGGAGGCTCCCAAGAGACCCAGTACTTC